This TCR beta chain was retrieved from a study of OX40 agonist ivuxolimab in advanced cancers. Study overall: It was permissible to have had prior anti-PD-1, anti-PD-L1 or anti-CTLA-4 therapy, and around 40% had some. Study-level results: Among the least clonally expanded were partial responders at 0.1-3.0 mg/kg. It was also the case that some nonresponders had low normalized T-cell clonal expansion.

Trimming took 7 bases from V and 2 from J; bases not matched to a gene: 2. CDR1 is SGHVS, CDR2 FNYEAQ, per germline. The CDR3 is 13 residues long. About this clone: No antigen is known for it.

Patients who had autoimmune disease history or got systemic immunosuppression were left out. TCRdb keeps only in-frame clones here, not all; method: immunoSEQ multiplex PCR. Among 50,000 to 75,000 clones listed, just over 90% were seen once. The specimen comprised CD4+ or CD8+ T cells sorted from blood, sampled in a trial of the OX40 agonist ivuxolimab. The source of this sequence is an adult with an advanced solid tumor such as melanoma, head and neck, liver or kidney cancer. The rearrangement uses TRBV7-6 and TRBJ2-3, with 8 nucleotides matching TRBD2. The CDR3 region has the DNA TGTGCCAGCACGGGGGGGACCACAGATACGCAGTATTTT. Protein product: CASTGGTTDTQYF.